What follows describes a single T cell receptor (beta chain). Treatment denoted: oral pan-JAK inhibitor, 5-10 mg twice daily. V was pared by 7 bases and J by 0 bases, with 18 bases of the junction left unmatched. The CDR3 length is 19 residues. CDR1 GTSNPN and CDR2 SVGIG come from the germline V gene (reference sequence). RNA extraction was followed by reverse transcription into cDNA, which acted as the sequencing template. Profiling relied on immunoSEQ multiplex PCR, and the TCRdb table lists in-frame clones only, not all of them. The data show fewer than 250,000 clones, about two fifths seen once. The data stem from a study of CD8+ T cells in alopecia areata.

The sequenced sample was CD4+ T cells sorted from blood, obtained between weeks 30 and 35, from a patient treated with tofacitinib. This chain links TRBV30 with TRBJ2-6, with 7 bases identical to TRBD2. This clonotype was obtained from a human donor with alopecia areata. The DNA for the CDR3 is TGTGCCTCGTATGCCCCGGGGCTAGCGGTAAACTCTGGGGCCAACGTCCTGACTTTC. This sequence encodes CASYAPGLAVNSGANVLTF. Based on the CDR3 plus reference TRBV30 and TRBJ2-6, the full variable domain is SQTIHQWPATLVQPVGSPLSLECTVEGTSNPNLYWYRQAAGRGLQLLFYSVGIGQISSEVPQNLSASRPQDRQFILSSKKLLLSDSGFYLCASYAPGLAVNSGANVLTFGAGSRLTVL.